Below, 19 T cell receptor beta chains from the same sample are listed, as sequenced in a study of naive and memory T cell subsets. Four PCR rounds used nested alpha and beta constant region primers plus the SP2 primer. TCRdb re-called the 5' RACE reads through MiXCR, storing one row per CDR3 protein. The sample holds more than 50,000 distinct CDR3 sequences, around 8% seen once. A UMI-containing oligonucleotide was joined by 3' ligation to the TCR cDNA template. The receptors were gathered from a female donor in good health.

This chain links TRBV7-9 with TRBJ1-1; D is perhaps TRBD1 (5 bases). The CDR3 has 16 residues. V lost 1 base and J lost 5, with 17 bases in between. The germline V gene encodes CDR1 SEHNR and CDR2 FQNEAQ (reference sequence). The CDR3 sequence is CASSLERGSSQTEAFF. The CDR3 bases are TGTGCCAGCAGCTTAGAAAGGGGCAGCAGTCAAACTGAAGCTTTCTTT. The whole variable domain, filled in from reference TRBV7-9 and TRBJ1-1, reads DTGVSQNPRHKITKRGQNVTFRCDPISEHNRLYWYRQTLGQGPEFLTYFQNEAQLEKSRLLSDRFSAERPKGSFSTLEIQRTEQGDSAMYLCASSLERGSSQTEAFFGQGTRLTVV.

In its sample, this clonotype was seen many times. The chain recombines TRBV7-9 with TRBJ1-2; D gene uncertain. Trimming left V 6 bases short and J 4 bases short, with 9 bases between. Germline V gene lookup returns CDR1 SEHNR and CDR2 FQNEAQ (reference sequence). The CDR3 consists of 12 residues. The CDR3 DNA follows: TGTGCCAGCAGTGGGGATGGCTATGGCTACACCTTC. It encodes CASSGDGYGYTF.

This clonotype came up many times. V and J are TRBV5-1 and TRBJ1-2; the D is unclear. The length of the CDR3 is 15 residues. The germline V and J ends were trimmed by 2 bases and 1 base, with 12 bases remaining between them. Germline lookup yields CDR1 SGHRS and CDR2 YFSETQ. CDR3: CASSFVAGDNYGYTF. In DNA form, the CDR3 reads TGCGCCAGCAGCTTTGTGGCAGGCGATAACTATGGCTACACCTTC.

The table lists this clonotype with a few counts. The chain combines TRBV25-1 with TRBJ2-7; D may be TRBD1 or TRBD2 (5 bases each). Between the trimmed V and J ends, which lost 2 bases and 4 bases, there was a span of 18 bases. This CDR3 is built from 16 residues. Germline V CDR1 and CDR2: MGHDK, SYGVNS. The CDR3 region is CASSEKDPGRRYEQYF. The CDR3 DNA is TGTGCCAGCAGTGAAAAGGACCCGGGACGGAGGTACGAGCAGTACTTC.

V is TRBV15 and J is TRBJ2-1; possibly TRBD2 for D (5 bases). This CDR3 comprises 16 residues. CDR1 and CDR2 (germline): LNHNV, YYDKDF (reference sequence). Trimming left V 8 bases short and J 5 bases short, with 22 bases between. The CDR3 protein is CATGETSTGSDNEQFF. The CDR3 coding sequence is TGTGCCACCGGGGAAACTAGTACCGGTTCGGACAATGAGCAGTTCTTC.

The chain recombines TRBV12-3 or TRBV12-4 with TRBJ2-3, with D perhaps matching TRBD2 (5 bases). Trimming stripped 0 bases from V and 6 bases from J, with 10 bases between. The CDR3 runs to 14 residues. Here the CDR3 reads CASSLARAQDTQYF. The DNA for the CDR3 is TGTGCCAGCAGTTTAGCGAGGGCCCAGGATACGCAGTATTTT.

The rearrangement joins TRBV20-1 to TRBJ1-5; possible D gene TRBD1, 5 bases. Germline CDR1 DFQATT, CDR2 SNEGSKA (reference sequence). The CDR3 runs 14 residues. Trimming removed 6 bases at V and 0 bases at J, with 12 bases between. CDR3 DNA: TGCAGTGCCATAGACAGCCATAGCAATCAGCCCCAGCATTTT. Encoded protein: CSAIDSHSNQPQHF.

This clonotype was seen more than once but under ten times. The chain carries TRBV27 and TRBJ2-3; D gene ambiguous. Between the trimmed V and J ends, which lost 2 bases and 0 bases, there was a span of 9 bases. There are 15 residues in the CDR3. CDR1 and CDR2 from the germline V gene are MNHEY and SMNVEV (reference sequence). The CDR3 DNA sequence: TGTGCCAGCAGTTTAGTCCCTCCTAGCACAGATACGCAGTATTTT. Its translation is CASSLVPPSTDTQYF.

Many counts were recorded for this clonotype. The rearrangement uses TRBV6-1 and TRBJ2-3; D is possibly TRBD1 (6 bases). The ends were cut back, 2 bases at V and 3 bases at J, with 12 bases in the middle. Germline-derived CDR1 and CDR2 are MNHNS and SASEGT. The CDR3 runs to 15 residues. This chain's CDR3 is CASSEFGQGTDTQYF. CDR3 in DNA: TGTGCCAGCAGTGAATTTGGGCAGGGGACAGATACGCAGTATTTT.

The gene calls are TRBV29-1 and TRBJ2-3; the match to TRBD1 covers 10 bases. Germline CDR1 is SQVTM and CDR2 is ANQGSEA. V lost 4 bases, J lost 5 bases, and 9 bases stayed unmatched. The CDR3 sequence is 15 residues long. CDR3: CSVVPRQGAVDTQYF. CDR3 in DNA: TGCAGCGTTGTTCCAAGACAGGGGGCGGTAGATACGCAGTATTTT.

Of note for this clonotype: A junction end diverges from the germline sequence, so it may reflect a read error. V gene TRBV28 combines with J gene TRBJ1-5, with no clear D. The CDR3 has 15 amino acids. CDR1 and CDR2 (germline): MDHEN, SYDVKM. CDR3 region: CVSIQSRGRGQPQHF. CDR3 DNA sequence: TGTGTCAGCATCCAGAGCCGGGGTCGTGGACAGCCCCAGCATTTT.

This clonotype was recorded many times. J is TRBJ2-1 and V is TRBV3-1; no clear D. This CDR3 has 13 amino acids. Germline CDR1 reads LGHDT; CDR2 reads YNNKEL (reference sequence). V dropped 3 bases and J dropped 11 bases, with 14 bases sitting between them. The CDR3 DNA reads TGTGCCAGCAGCCAGGCTACCGCCAAGAAGCAGTTCTTC. This codes for CASSQATAKKQFF.

This clonotype was picked up many times. The chain employs TRBV6-5 and TRBJ1-1, with a possible D match to TRBD1 (6 bases). Germline CDR1 reads MNHEY; CDR2 reads SVGAGI. The V and J ends lost 7 bases and 5 bases respectively, with 17 bases between them. The CDR3 runs 14 residues. CDR3 sequence reads: CASKRNREVTEAFF. In DNA, the CDR3 is TGTGCCAGCAAACGGAACAGGGAAGTGACTGAAGCTTTCTTT.

This chain joins TRBV29-1 and TRBJ2-7; D is possibly TRBD2 (5 bases). V shed 0 bases and J shed 7 bases, with 16 bases lying between them. Germline assignment: CDR1 SQVTM and CDR2 ANQGSEA. This CDR3 is 14 amino acids long. The CDR3 is CSVEDRREGREQYF. The CDR3 DNA reads as TGCAGCGTTGAAGATCGTCGTGAAGGGAGAGAGCAGTACTTC.

In this sample, this clonotype turned up a few times. The J gene is TRBJ2-4, the V gene TRBV28; D may be TRBD1 (6 bases). The CDR3 length is 16 residues. Germline loops: CDR1 MDHEN, CDR2 SYDVKM. The germline V and J ends were trimmed by 6 bases and 0 bases, with 15 bases remaining between them. The CDR3 bases are TGTGCCAGCAGCCCCCAGGACAGAAGAGCCAAAAACATTCAGTACTTC. Protein product: CASSPQDRRAKNIQYF.

This clonotype was found a few times. The chain couples TRBV29-1 to TRBJ1-1; D remains unclear. The CDR3 has 13 residues. Germline V gene sequence: CDR1 SQVTM, CDR2 ANQGSEA. The V gene lost 7 bases and the J gene lost 1 base, with 13 bases spanning the gap. The DNA for the CDR3 is TGCAGCGCGACGACGGATTGGAACACTGAAGCTTTCTTT. Translating it yields CSATTDWNTEAFF. Based on the CDR3 plus reference TRBV29-1 and TRBJ1-1, the full variable domain is SAVISQKPSRDICQRGTSLTIQCQVDSQVTMMFWYRQQPGQSLTLIATANQGSEATYESGFVIDKFPISRPNLTFSTLTVSNMSPEDSSIYLCSATTDWNTEAFFGQGTRLTVV.

This clonotype was observed a few times. The chain recombines TRBV11-2 with TRBJ2-1, with TRBD2 matching over 11 bases. The CDR3 spans 16 residues. The germline V gene encodes CDR1 SGHAT and CDR2 FQNNGV. Trimming removed 3 bases from V and 5 bases from J; junction bases left unmatched: 6. The CDR3 region has the DNA TGTGCCAGCAGCTTCCACGGGACTAGCGGAAACAATGAGCAGTTCTTC. Protein: CASSFHGTSGNNEQFF.

This clonotype was counted ten times or more. The chain joins TRBV28 to TRBJ1-5; 8 bases map to TRBD1. V was clipped by 6 bases and J by 6 bases; unmatched bases: 7. The germline V gene has CDR1 MDHEN and CDR2 SYDVKM. This CDR3 has 14 residues. The CDR3 DNA reads as TGTGCCAGCAGGGTGACAGGGGCGAGTCAGCCCCAGCATTTT. Its protein product is CASRVTGASQPQHF.

The J gene is TRBJ2-5, the V gene TRBV5-6; no firm D call. This CDR3 is 13 amino acids long. Trimming left V 4 bases short and J 2 bases short, with 9 bases between. The germline CDR1 and CDR2 sequences are SGHDT and YYEEEE. The CDR3 region is CASSRANQETQYF. The CDR3 nucleotides read TGTGCCAGCAGCCGGGCAAATCAAGAGACCCAGTACTTC.